These T cell receptor beta chains were read from a single sample in a study of blood T cell repertoires in COVID-19. Sequencing was performed with immunoSEQ multiplex PCR; in TCRdb, only in-frame clones are kept and a portion is missing. The table shows 310,000 or so clones, with around nine tenths occurring only once. The source material was PBMCs or T cells enriched from blood (not recorded which). The receptors derive from a woman aged 30 to 39 who had recovered from COVID-19. Each CDR3 is given without its conserved first and last residue.

cdr3_aa: ASSLFSGTSGRNEQY
v_call: TRBV7-6
j_call: TRBJ2-7

cdr3_aa: ASSQEWDSYNEQF
v_call: TRBV4-1
j_call: TRBJ2-1

cdr3_aa: ASSATSGASTDTQY
v_call: TRBV9
j_call: TRBJ2-3

cdr3_aa: ASSLYSFDSNEKLF
v_call: TRBV5-1
j_call: TRBJ1-4

cdr3_aa: ASSQPGTGREQY
v_call: TRBV7-3
j_call: TRBJ2-7

cdr3_aa: ASSSQQGAKVGYT
v_call: TRBV27
j_call: TRBJ1-2

cdr3_aa: ASSQGRSGANEKLF
v_call: TRBV4-2
j_call: TRBJ1-4

cdr3_aa: ASSIWTSGDNEQF
v_call: TRBV10-1
j_call: TRBJ2-1

cdr3_aa: ASSLARDNTEAF
v_call: TRBV5-1
j_call: TRBJ1-1

cdr3_aa: ASSLRTGTTLGSGANVLT
v_call: TRBV27
j_call: TRBJ2-6

cdr3_aa: ASSKDRGQSGYT
v_call: TRBV14
j_call: TRBJ1-2

cdr3_aa: ASSLGLALASSYNEQF
v_call: TRBV5-1
j_call: TRBJ2-1

cdr3_aa: ASSLLRGGETQY
v_call: TRBV7-6
j_call: TRBJ2-5

cdr3_aa: ASSQAHRGRFTGELF
v_call: TRBV14
j_call: TRBJ2-2

cdr3_aa: ASIPGQGANEQF
v_call: TRBV21-1
j_call: TRBJ2-1

cdr3_aa: ASSLGLAGEREQF
v_call: TRBV7-3
j_call: TRBJ2-1

cdr3_aa: ASSLGRSGYNEQF
v_call: TRBV7-2
j_call: TRBJ2-1

cdr3_aa: ASSLGEASHGYT
v_call: TRBV11-1
j_call: TRBJ1-2

cdr3_aa: ASSSPWTDEAF
v_call: TRBV12-3/TRBV12-4
j_call: TRBJ1-1

cdr3_aa: ASSQGDRGRYGYT
v_call: TRBV3-1/TRBV3-2
j_call: TRBJ1-2

cdr3_aa: ASSASRLADNEQF
v_call: TRBV9
j_call: TRBJ2-1

cdr3_aa: ASSSRGTSGRLF
v_call: TRBV7-3
j_call: TRBJ2-1

cdr3_aa: ASNRRPGESYNEQF
v_call: TRBV6-6
j_call: TRBJ2-1

cdr3_aa: ASSYSRTSGNNEQF
v_call: TRBV6-5
j_call: TRBJ2-1

cdr3_aa: ASSLKAGGPYEQY
v_call: TRBV5-6
j_call: TRBJ2-7

cdr3_aa: ASSIVGRQGNQPQH
v_call: TRBV19
j_call: TRBJ1-5

cdr3_aa: ASSSTGATNEKLF
v_call: TRBV7-9
j_call: TRBJ1-4

cdr3_aa: ASSSMTSGRMDEQF
v_call: TRBV5-4
j_call: TRBJ2-1

cdr3_aa: ASSQDGNRLNEQF
v_call: TRBV4-3
j_call: TRBJ2-1

cdr3_aa: ATSRTITGELF
v_call: TRBV15
j_call: TRBJ2-2

cdr3_aa: ASSDRVVSDSPLH
v_call: TRBV6-1
j_call: TRBJ1-6

cdr3_aa: ATSVRGNTEAF
v_call: TRBV24-1
j_call: TRBJ1-1

cdr3_aa: ACRDRGNTEAF
v_call: TRBV30
j_call: TRBJ1-1

cdr3_aa: ASSQIDRGKETQY
v_call: TRBV4-1
j_call: TRBJ2-5

cdr3_aa: ASSPSASSYNEQF
v_call: TRBV4-3
j_call: TRBJ2-1

cdr3_aa: ASSWTGIDYGYT
v_call: TRBV6-5
j_call: TRBJ1-2

cdr3_aa: ASLKGLSNEQF
v_call: TRBV12-3/TRBV12-4
j_call: TRBJ2-1

cdr3_aa: ASSSDRTVQGNQPQH
v_call: TRBV7-9
j_call: TRBJ1-5

cdr3_aa: ASRGGENQPQH
v_call: TRBV3-1/TRBV3-2
j_call: TRBJ1-5

cdr3_aa: ASSRTAGRETQY
v_call: TRBV10-2
j_call: TRBJ2-5

cdr3_aa: ASSLANEQF
v_call: TRBV5-1
j_call: TRBJ2-1

cdr3_aa: ASRSTGGWDSPLH
v_call: TRBV5-5
j_call: TRBJ1-6

cdr3_aa: ASSGLGNQPQH
v_call: TRBV5-8
j_call: TRBJ1-5

cdr3_aa: ASSQEGEAGNSPLH
v_call: TRBV4-3
j_call: TRBJ1-6

cdr3_aa: ASKPPGQPNTEAF
v_call: TRBV10-1
j_call: TRBJ1-1

cdr3_aa: ATSRYTGTPEAF
v_call: TRBV15
j_call: TRBJ1-1

cdr3_aa: ASSKRGYSPLH
v_call: TRBV27
j_call: TRBJ1-6

cdr3_aa: ASSLGGGANHNSPLH
v_call: TRBV7-2
j_call: TRBJ1-6

cdr3_aa: ASSAGLAVYEQY
v_call: TRBV5-1
j_call: TRBJ2-7

cdr3_aa: ASSYQTGELF
v_call: TRBV6-5
j_call: TRBJ2-2

cdr3_aa: ASSSGRDTQY
v_call: TRBV21-1
j_call: TRBJ2-3

cdr3_aa: ASSPPAQGKETQY
v_call: TRBV28
j_call: TRBJ2-5

cdr3_aa: ASSQDLGSGSYEQY
v_call: TRBV4-3
j_call: TRBJ2-7

cdr3_aa: ASSRTRGTDTQY
v_call: TRBV5-6
j_call: TRBJ2-3

cdr3_aa: SVGRTGNSGELF
v_call: TRBV29-1
j_call: TRBJ2-2

cdr3_aa: ASSTPDRVAEKLF
v_call: TRBV28
j_call: TRBJ1-4